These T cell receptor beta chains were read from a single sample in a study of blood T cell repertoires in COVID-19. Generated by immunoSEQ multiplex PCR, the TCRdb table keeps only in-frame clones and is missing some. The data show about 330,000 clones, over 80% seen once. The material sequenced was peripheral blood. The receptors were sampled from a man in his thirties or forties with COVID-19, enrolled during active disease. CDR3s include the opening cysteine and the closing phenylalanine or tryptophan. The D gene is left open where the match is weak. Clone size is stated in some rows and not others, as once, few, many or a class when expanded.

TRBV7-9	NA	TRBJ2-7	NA	TGTGCCAGCAGCTTAGAAAGTGGCAGGGCGTCCTACGAGCAGTACTTC	CASSLESGRASYEQYF
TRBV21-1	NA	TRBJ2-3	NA	TGTGCCAGCAGCAAAGAGGCTAGCGGTTACACAGATACGCAGTATTTT	CASSKEASGYTDTQYF
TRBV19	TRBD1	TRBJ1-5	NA	TGTGCCAGTAGTCCCCGGGACAGGGGGCGAGATCAGCCCCAGCATTTT	CASSPRDRGRDQPQHF
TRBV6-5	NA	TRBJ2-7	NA	TGTGCCAGCAGTCCTAGGGGCGCCTACGAGCAGTACTTC	CASSPRGAYEQYF
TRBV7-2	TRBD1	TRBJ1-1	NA	TGTGCCAGCAGCCGACAGGGGGGCACTGAAGCTTTCTTT	CASSRQGGTEAFF
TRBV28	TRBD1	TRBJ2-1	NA	TGTGCCAGCAGTTACCCACCCGGGACAGGGGGCAATGAGCAGTTCTTC	CASSYPPGTGGNEQFF
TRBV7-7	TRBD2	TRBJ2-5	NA	TGTGCCAGCAGTCAAACTAGCGGGAGGCAAGAGACCCAGTACTTC	CASSQTSGRQETQYF
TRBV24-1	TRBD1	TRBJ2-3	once	TGTGCCACCAGTGAACGGACAGGAGGTGTGATAGATACGCAGTATTTT	CATSERTGGVIDTQYF
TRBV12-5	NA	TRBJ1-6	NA	TGTGCTAGTGGTTTGTACCCAACCGGGGGAAATTCACCCCTCCACTTT	CASGLYPTGGNSPLHF
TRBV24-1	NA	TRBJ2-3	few	TGTGCCACCAGCCCCAGGGGTATCACAGATACGCAGTATTTT	CATSPRGITDTQYF
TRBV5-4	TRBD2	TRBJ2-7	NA	TGTGCCAGCAGCCTCACCGGGACTAGGTCCTACGAGCAGTACTTC	CASSLTGTRSYEQYF
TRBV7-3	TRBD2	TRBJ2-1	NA	TGTGCCAGCAGCTTATATGCGAGCGGGGCCTCCTACAATGAGCAGTTCTTC	CASSLYASGASYNEQFF
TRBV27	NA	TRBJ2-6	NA	TGTGCCAGCACCCTCTCTGGGGCCAACGTCCTGACTTTC	CASTLSGANVLTF
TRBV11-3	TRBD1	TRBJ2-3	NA	TGTGCCAGCAGCTCGGACAGGGAGGGCACAGATACGCAGTATTTT	CASSSDREGTDTQYF
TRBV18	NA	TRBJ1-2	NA	TGTGCCAGCTCACCAGGGGGGAGTTATGGCTACACCTTC	CASSPGGSYGYTF
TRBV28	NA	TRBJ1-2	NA	TGTGCCAGCTGCCCTCAACCGGGAGCTAACTATGGCTACACCTTC	CASCPQPGANYGYTF
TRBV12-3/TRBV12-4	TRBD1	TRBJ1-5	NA	TGTGCCAGCAGTCCCGACAGGGTTCAGCCCCAGCATTTT	CASSPDRVQPQHF
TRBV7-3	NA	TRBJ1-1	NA	TGTGCCAGCAGCTTTTCGCGATACACTGAAGCTTTCTTT	CASSFSRYTEAFF
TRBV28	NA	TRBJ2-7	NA	TGTGCCAGCAGTTTATACAGTTGCTACGAGCAGTACTTC	CASSLYSCYEQYF
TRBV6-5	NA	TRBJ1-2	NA	TGTGCCAGCAGACTGACAGAGACCTATGGCTACACCTTC	CASRLTETYGYTF
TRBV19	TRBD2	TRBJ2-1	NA	TGTGCCAGTAGTAGGACGGCTAGCGGGGGAAACAATGAGCAGTTCTTC	CASSRTASGGNNEQFF
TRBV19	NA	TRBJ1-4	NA	TGTGCCAGTAGTATCCAAACAGCAACTAATGAAAAACTGTTTTTT	CASSIQTATNEKLFF
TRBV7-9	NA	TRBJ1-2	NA	TGTGCCAGCAGCTCGCAGGGCCACTATGGCTACACCTTC	CASSSQGHYGYTF
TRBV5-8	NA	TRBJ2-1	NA	TGTGCCAGCAGCTACGGACAGAAAAACTCCTACAATGAGCAGTTCTTC	CASSYGQKNSYNEQFF
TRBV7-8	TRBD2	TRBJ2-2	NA	TGTGCCAGCACCCCGGGGGGGAAGTCCGGGGAGCTGTTTTTT	CASTPGGKSGELFF
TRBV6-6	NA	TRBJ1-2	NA	TGTGCCAGCAGCTCATCGGGGAAGGGCCGTAACTATGGCTACACCTTC	CASSSSGKGRNYGYTF
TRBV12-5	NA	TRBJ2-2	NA	TGTGCTAGTGGTTTGGTAGTAGCCCCTCGTTCCGGGGAGCTGTTTTTT	CASGLVVAPRSGELFF
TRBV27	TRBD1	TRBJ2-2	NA	TGTGCCAGCAGTTTAGGGACAGGGACTACCGGGGAGCTGTTTTTT	CASSLGTGTTGELFF
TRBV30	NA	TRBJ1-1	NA	TGTGCCTGGAGTCCAGGGAACACTGAAGCTTTCTTT	CAWSPGNTEAFF
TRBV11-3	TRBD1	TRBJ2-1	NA	TGTGCCAGCAGCTTGACAGGGGATGAGCAGTTCTTC	CASSLTGDEQFF
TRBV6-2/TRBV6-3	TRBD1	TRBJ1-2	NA	TGTGCCAGCAGTTCGACAGGGGAAGCCCTATTGGGGTATGGCTACACCTTC	CASSSTGEALLGYGYTF
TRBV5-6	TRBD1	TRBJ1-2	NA	TGTGCCAGCAGTTTTCGGGGACAGGGTGTCTATGGCTACACCTTC	CASSFRGQGVYGYTF
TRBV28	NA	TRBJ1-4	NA	TGTGCCAGCAGTTTATGGGGCGCGGGTTACGAAAAACTGTTTTTT	CASSLWGAGYEKLFF
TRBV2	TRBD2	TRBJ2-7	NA	TGTGCCAGCAGTGAGAGGAGCGGGAGGGGCGAGCAGTACTTC	CASSERSGRGEQYF
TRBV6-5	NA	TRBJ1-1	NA	TGTGCCAGCAGTTACGTCTTTACTCAGGGCACTGAAGCTTTCTTT	CASSYVFTQGTEAFF
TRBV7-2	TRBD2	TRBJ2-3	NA	TGTGCCAGCAGCTTAGTGGGCGGGGGGACAGATACGCAGTATTTT	CASSLVGGGTDTQYF
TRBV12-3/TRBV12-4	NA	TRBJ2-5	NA	TGTGCCAGCAGTTTGAGGGAAGAGACCCAGTACTTC	CASSLREETQYF
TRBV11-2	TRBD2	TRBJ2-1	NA	TGTGCCAGCAGCTTAGTAGCGGGAGGAACCTACAATGAGCAGTTCTTC	CASSLVAGGTYNEQFF
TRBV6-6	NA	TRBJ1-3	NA	TGTGCCAGCAGTCCCCCCGACAGTGCAATTGGAAACACCATATATTTT	CASSPPDSAIGNTIYF
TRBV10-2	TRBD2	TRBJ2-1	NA	TGCGCCAGCAGTGGATGGAAGAGCGGGAGGGGGAATGAGCAGTTCTTC	CASSGWKSGRGNEQFF
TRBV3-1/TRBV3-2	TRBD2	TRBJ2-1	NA	TGTGCCAGCAGCTACCAGGGACTAGCGGGGGGGGTCTTC	CASSYQGLAGGVF
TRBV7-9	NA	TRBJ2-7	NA	TGTGCCAGCAGCTTAGTAGGGAGTTTGGTCAACGAGCAGTACTTC	CASSLVGSLVNEQYF
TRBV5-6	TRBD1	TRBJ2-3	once	TGTGCCAGCAGGGGTCGACAGGGGGCAGATACGCAGTATTTT	CASRGRQGADTQYF
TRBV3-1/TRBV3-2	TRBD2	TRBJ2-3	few	TGTGCCAGCAGCCTATTAGCGGGGGGGCCTGGTACGCAGTATTTT	CASSLLAGGPGTQYF
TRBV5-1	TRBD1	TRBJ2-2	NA	TGCGCCAGCAGCCCGACACCGGGACAGGGGAGCACCGGGGAGCTGTTTTTT	CASSPTPGQGSTGELFF
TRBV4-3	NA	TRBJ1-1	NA	TGCGCCAGCAGCCAACAGGGTGATAGCACTGAAGCTTTCTTT	CASSQQGDSTEAFF
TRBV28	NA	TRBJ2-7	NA	TGTGCCAGCAGTTTGTCGACATTCGAGCAGTACTTC	CASSLSTFEQYF
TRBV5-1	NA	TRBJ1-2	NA	TGCGCCAGCAGCTTGGCCGGCAGGAACGATGGCTACACCTTC	CASSLAGRNDGYTF
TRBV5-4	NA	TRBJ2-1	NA	TGTGCCAGCAGCTTCGGCCCACAGGACCTCAATGAGCAGTTCTTC	CASSFGPQDLNEQFF
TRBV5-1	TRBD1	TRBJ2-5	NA	TGCGCCAGCAGCTTGACCGCTGCGACAGGGCTCTGGGAGACCCAGTACTTC	CASSLTAATGLWETQYF
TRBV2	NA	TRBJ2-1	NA	TGTGCCAGCAGTCCCCTCCGGGGGACCTACAATGAGCAGTTCTTC	CASSPLRGTYNEQFF
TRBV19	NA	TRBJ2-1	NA	TGTGCCAGTAGTATAGCGAGAGAGCAGTTCTTC	CASSIAREQFF
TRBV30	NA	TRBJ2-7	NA	TGTGCCTGGATTATTGGTGCGGAGCGACCCTACGAGCAGTACTTC	CAWIIGAERPYEQYF
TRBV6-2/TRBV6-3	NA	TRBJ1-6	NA	TGTGCCAGCAGTTATTCAAGCCCGGGGAATTCACCCCTCCACTTT	CASSYSSPGNSPLHF
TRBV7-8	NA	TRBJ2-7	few	TGTGCCAGCAGCTTACGAGAAACTTCCTACGAGCAGTACTTC	CASSLRETSYEQYF
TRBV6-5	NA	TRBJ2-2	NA	TGTGCCAGCAGAGCAGAGGACACCGGGGAGCTGTTTTTT	CASRAEDTGELFF
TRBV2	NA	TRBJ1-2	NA	TGTGCCAGCAGTGAGGGGGGGACTTATGGCTACACCTTC	CASSEGGTYGYTF
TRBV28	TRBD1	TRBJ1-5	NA	TGTGCCAGCAGTCCCGGGGACAGCACCTATAGCAATCAGCCCCAGCATTTT	CASSPGDSTYSNQPQHF
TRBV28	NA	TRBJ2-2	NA	TGTGCCAGCAGTTTAGAGTGGACCGGGGAGCTGTTTTTT	CASSLEWTGELFF
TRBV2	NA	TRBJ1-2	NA	TGTGCCAGGGCCCCTCCGGAGGGCTACACCTTC	CARAPPEGYTF